These T cell receptor beta chains were read from a single sample in a study of post-analysis software for immune sequencing data. MiXCR was run by TCRdb on the PCR reads, yielding one entry per CDR3 protein. The sample records about 460,000 distinct CDR3 sequences, nearly 45% being singletons. Sequencing input: blood. Every receptor here comes from a girl between 5 and 17 years old with multiple sclerosis. CDR3s include the opening cysteine and the closing phenylalanine or tryptophan. D genes are given only for firm matches. Rows may omit the clone size; those that give it use once, few, many or a size class.

TRBV7-9	TRBD2	-	TRBJ2-1	TGTGACAGCAGCCCAAGGGGGACTAGCGGAGGCAATGAGCAGTTCTTC	CDSSPRGTSGGNEQFF
TRBV12-3/TRBV12-4	-	-	TRBJ2-5	TGTGCCAGCAAAAGGGGAGAGACCCAGTACTTC	CASKRGETQYF
TRBV29-1	TRBD1	-	TRBJ2-7	TGCAGCGTTGAGATGTACGGACAGGGCTCCTACGAGCAGTACTTC	CSVEMYGQGSYEQYF
TRBV12-3/TRBV12-4	-	-	TRBJ1-2	TGTGCCAGCAGTTTTTCCAGACCCGTCTATGGCTACACCTTC	CASSFSRPVYGYTF
TRBV12-3/TRBV12-4	TRBD2	-	TRBJ2-5	TGTGCCAGCAGTTTAGCGCTTAGCGGGAGAGGGGAGACCCAGTACTTC	CASSLALSGRGETQYF
TRBV6-6	-	-	TRBJ1-5	TGTGCCAGCAGTTCCCCGGGGCAGGGGCCTAATCAGCCCCAGCATTTT	CASSSPGQGPNQPQHF
TRBV15	-	few	TRBJ2-1	TGTGCCACCAGCAGAGAATTTGGTTTAAGCTCCTACAATGAGCAGTTCTTC	CATSREFGLSSYNEQFF
TRBV4-1	-	few	TRBJ1-1	TGCGCCAGCACCCGGGGGCTAGAAGCTTTCTTT	CASTRGLEAFF
TRBV7-9	-	few	TRBJ1-1	TGTGCCAGCAGCTTAGAATCAGGGAACACTGAAGCTTTCTTT	CASSLESGNTEAFF
TRBV9	-	-	TRBJ2-7	TGTGCCAGCAGCGAGGGACTTCCGGGACAAACCCCCTACGAGCAGTACTTC	CASSEGLPGQTPYEQYF
TRBV10-3	TRBD1	-	TRBJ2-6	TGTGCCATCAGCGCCATTGCCGGGACAGGGGCGTCCAACGTCCTGACTTTC	CAISAIAGTGASNVLTF
TRBV27	-	-	TRBJ2-5	TGTGCCAGCAGTTTATCCGGGGGCCCCCAAGAGACCCAGTACTTC	CASSLSGGPQETQYF
TRBV6-1	TRBD1	few	TRBJ1-1	TGTGCCAGCAGCGGGACAGACACTGAAGCTTTCTTT	CASSGTDTEAFF
TRBV5-1	TRBD2	few	TRBJ2-1	TGCGCCAGCAGCTTGGTAATAGCGGGAGTAAATGAGCAGTTCTTC	CASSLVIAGVNEQFF
TRBV7-9	-	-	TRBJ1-1	TGTGCCAGCAGCCCAACCGAGACACTGAAAGCTTTCTTT	CASSPTETLKAFF
TRBV5-1	-	-	TRBJ2-4	TGCGCCAGCAGCTTAGGAGAAGGGGCCAAAAACATTCAGTACTTC	CASSLGEGAKNIQYF
TRBV12-3/TRBV12-4	TRBD2	-	TRBJ2-3	TGTGCCAGCAGTTTACAGGGGACTAGAATAGATACGGAGTATTTT	CASSLQGTRIDTEYF
TRBV24-1	TRBD2	-	TRBJ2-5	TGTGCCACCAGTGATCGGGGAGGGATAGTTTTAAGCAATAAGCAGTACTTC	CATSDRGGIVLSNKQYF
TRBV16	TRBD2	once	TRBJ2-7	TGTGCCAGCTGCCCTAGCGGAGCCCTCCTTTACAATGAGCAGTACTTC	CASCPSGALLYNEQYF
TRBV5-5	TRBD2	many	TRBJ2-7	TGTGCCAGCAGCTTACTAGCGGGAGTGAACACTTACGAGCAGTACTTC	CASSLLAGVNTYEQYF
TRBV5-1	-	-	TRBJ2-7	TGCGCCAGCAGCTTGGACCCCCTTCATCCAGGGAACGAGCAGTACTTC	CASSLDPLHPGNEQYF
TRBV6-5	TRBD2	-	TRBJ2-5	TGTGCCAGCAGTTACTCGAACTGGAGCGGGAAGAAGGGGGAGACCCAGTACTTC	CASSYSNWSGKKGETQYF
TRBV29-1	-	few	TRBJ1-2	TGCAGCGCTGACCCCCGCCCTGAGACAATCAACTATGGCTACACCTTC	CSADPRPETINYGYTF
TRBV6-5	-	-	TRBJ2-1	TGTGCCAGCAGTTGGGACCCGGATATAACCTACAATGAGCAGTTCTTC	CASSWDPDITYNEQFF
TRBV12-3/TRBV12-4	TRBD2	-	TRBJ2-1	TGTGCCAGCAGTTTAGTACTAGCGGGTACGCTGGGGCAGTTCTTC	CASSLVLAGTLGQFF
TRBV7-9	-	few	TRBJ2-5	TGTGCCAGCAGCCCCCTCGGGGAAGAGACCCAGTACTTC	CASSPLGEETQYF
TRBV5-1	-	-	TRBJ1-4	TGCGCCAGCAGGCGGGGAAAGGAAAAACTGTTTTTT	CASRRGKEKLFF
TRBV28	TRBD2	-	TRBJ2-7	TGTGCCAGCAGTTTATGGTCTAGCGGAAAGGGTTCCTACGAGCAGTACTTC	CASSLWSSGKGSYEQYF
TRBV12-3/TRBV12-4	-	-	TRBJ2-6	TGTGCCAGCAGTTTCACCCGGGGGCCTGGGACCAACGTCCTGACTTTC	CASSFTRGPGTNVLTF
TRBV9	TRBD2	-	TRBJ2-4	TGTGCCAGCAGCGTTGGGGGAGGGCCTGAAAACATTCAGTACTTC	CASSVGGGPENIQYF
TRBV5-1	TRBD2	few	TRBJ2-7	TGCGCCAGCAGCCCAGCGGGAGCCTACCACGAGCAGTACTTC	CASSPAGAYHEQYF
TRBV6-6	TRBD2	-	TRBJ2-5	TGTGCCAGCAGGGCTAGCGGGAGGGCCGCACAAGAGACCCAGTACTTC	CASRASGRAAQETQYF
TRBV21-1	-	-	TRBJ2-3	TGTGCCAGCAGCAGTGGGGGACAGTTAATAGCGGGAGGTTGGACAGATACGCAGTATTTT	CASSSGGQLIAGGWTDTQYF
TRBV7-2	-	few	TRBJ2-7	TGTGCCAGCAGCTTGCGAGGGGACCTCTCCTACGAGCAGTACTTC	CASSLRGDLSYEQYF
TRBV20-1	TRBD2	-	TRBJ2-1	TGCAGTGCTAGGCCCGGGACTAGCCCCTACAATGAGCAGTTCTTC	CSARPGTSPYNEQFF
TRBV5-8	TRBD1	few	TRBJ1-2	TGTGCCAGCAGCCACCCGGGACAGGCGTATGGCTACACCTTC	CASSHPGQAYGYTF
TRBV20-1	TRBD1	once	TRBJ2-7	TGCAGTGCTAGAGATAGGCAGGGGGCAATCCACGAGCAGTACTTC	CSARDRQGAIHEQYF
TRBV4-2	-	-	TRBJ1-2	TGTGCCAGCAGCCAAGATTTAGGAAGTGGCTACACCTTC	CASSQDLGSGYTF
TRBV20-1	-	-	TRBJ2-7	TGCAGTGCTAGACCCGGGTCCGCCTACGAGCAGTACTTC	CSARPGSAYEQYF
TRBV5-1	-	-	TRBJ2-1	TGCGCCAGCAGCCCTGGCCCGGGCTCCTACAATGAGCAGTTCTTC	CASSPGPGSYNEQFF
TRBV7-9	-	-	TRBJ1-2	TGTGCCAGCAGCTTGGCAGGATGGGGCTACACCTTC	CASSLAGWGYTF
TRBV28	-	-	TRBJ1-2	TGTGCCAGCAGTGAAGTCGAGGCGACCTATGGCTACACCTTC	CASSEVEATYGYTF
TRBV7-9	TRBD2	few	TRBJ2-7	TGTGCCAGCAGCTCAGCGGGAGGGTACTACTACGAGCAGTACTTC	CASSSAGGYYYEQYF
TRBV5-1	TRBD2	few	TRBJ2-5	TGCGCCAGCAGCTTGGAACTAGCGGAAGAGACCCAGTACTTC	CASSLELAEETQYF
TRBV7-2	TRBD1	few	TRBJ2-5	TGTGCCAGCAGCTATACCGGGACAGTCAGCCAAGAGACCCAGTACTTC	CASSYTGTVSQETQYF
TRBV7-2	-	-	TRBJ2-5	TGTGCCAGCAGCTTAGTTGTGGAGACCCAGTACTTC	CASSLVVETQYF
TRBV6-5	TRBD1	-	TRBJ2-7	TGTGCCAGCAGCCACCGCGACAGGGAGTCCTACGAGCAGTACTTC	CASSHRDRESYEQYF
TRBV20-1	-	few	TRBJ2-1	TGCAGTGCTAGAGAGGTACTAGCAGGCGTTGAGCAGTTCTTC	CSAREVLAGVEQFF
TRBV7-2	-	-	TRBJ2-3	TGTGCCAGCAGCTTAGCGTGGGGTAGAACAGATACGCAGTATTTT	CASSLAWGRTDTQYF
TRBV20-1	-	-	TRBJ2-7	TGCGGTGCTAGCGACGAAGCCTACGAGCAGTACTTC	CGASDEAYEQYF
TRBV27	-	-	TRBJ1-4	TGTGCCAGCAGTTTAGGGTGGGGGGAGCATGAAAAACTGTTTTTT	CASSLGWGEHEKLFF
TRBV5-1	-	-	TRBJ2-7	TGCGCCAGCAGCTTGTCGCCTGCATTCTCCTACAATGAGCAGTACTTC	CASSLSPAFSYNEQYF
TRBV5-1	-	-	TRBJ2-7	TGCGCCAGCAGACGGAACGGACCCTACGAGCAGTACTTC	CASRRNGPYEQYF
TRBV4-2	-	-	TRBJ1-2	TGTGCCAGCAGCCAAGAGGCGGCCCTCTATGGCTACACCTTC	CASSQEAALYGYTF
TRBV5-5	-	-	TRBJ2-7	TGTGCCAGCAGCCCCCTGGGGGCGACGGGACTGGGATCCTACGAGCAGTACTTC	CASSPLGATGLGSYEQYF